These 9 T cell receptor beta chains were sequenced from one sample in a study of cytomegalovirus exposure and HLA in healthy donors. 60 Vbeta and 13 Jbeta primers were used in PCR. The protocol was immunoSEQ multiplex PCR, while the TCRdb copy is restricted to in-frame clones and leaves out a portion. The sample holds under 95,000 clones, approximately 7.6% seen once. Sequenced material: PBMCs. Every receptor here comes from a man aged 50 to 59 in good health and CMV-seronegative.

The chain is built from TRBV11-1 and TRBJ1-1; a possible D gene is TRBD1 (6 bases). CDR1 and CDR2 from the germline V gene are SGHAT and FQDESV (reference sequence). CDR3 length: 13 residues. The germline V and J ends were trimmed by 6 bases and 1 base, with 9 bases remaining between them. CDR3 coding DNA: TGTGCCAGCAGTAGGACAGAGAACACTGAAGCTTTCTTT. It is translated as CASSRTENTEAFF.

This clone was observed a handful of times. The V call is TRBV30, the J call TRBJ2-7; D gene unclear. Germline values: CDR1 GTSNPN, CDR2 SVGIG (reference sequence). This CDR3 spans 13 amino acids. V shed 5 bases and J shed 2 bases, with 13 bases lying between them. CDR3 residues: CAWGSTLTYEQYF. For the CDR3, the DNA is TGTGCCTGGGGGTCGACTCTCACCTACGAGCAGTACTTC.

This clone was found a few times. The CDR3 DNA reads as TGTGCCAGCAGCTCAACGACAGGGAGGATCTATGGCTACACCTTC. Translated, it gives CASSSTTGRIYGYTF. The genes are TRBV7-2 and TRBJ1-2, with 7 bases matching TRBD1. The CDR3 covers 15 residues. Germline values: CDR1 SGHTA, CDR2 FQGNSA. The J segment lost 4 bases and the V segment lost 4 bases, leaving 9 bases of the junction unmatched.

Only a few counts were recorded for this clone. This chain uses TRBV14 with TRBJ2-4; D may be TRBD2 (5 bases). Looked up from germline, CDR1 is SGHDN and CDR2 is FVKESK. V lost 1 base and J lost 1, with 14 bases in between. The CDR3 length is 17 residues. Here the CDR3 DNA reads TGTGCCAGCAGCCAAGGAATTCAGTGGAGGGCCAAAAACATTCAGTACTTC. It yields the protein CASSQGIQWRAKNIQYF.

The chain is built from TRBV5-1 and TRBJ2-3; D possibly corresponds to TRBD2 (5 bases). CDR3 size: 17 residues. The V and J ends lost 2 bases and 0 bases respectively, with 16 bases between them. Germline V gene lookup returns CDR1 SGHRS and CDR2 YFSETQ. Written as DNA, the CDR3 is TGCGCCAGCAGCTTTCGGGAAAGTGCACTGAGCACAGATACGCAGTATTTT. Encoded protein: CASSFRESALSTDTQYF.

This clone was detected only a few times. This rearrangement joins TRBV5-4 to TRBJ2-1; D ambiguous. The germline V gene has CDR1 SGHNT and CDR2 YYREEE (reference sequence). V was trimmed by 3 bases and J by 6 bases, leaving 7 bases between them. The CDR3 runs to 12 residues. CDR3 sequence: CASSSSGNEQFF. In DNA form, the CDR3 reads TGTGCCAGCAGCTCCTCCGGCAATGAGCAGTTCTTC.

The sample holds a few counts of this clone. The chain employs TRBV9 and TRBJ2-7; 10 bases are shared with TRBD2. CDR1 and CDR2 (germline): SGDLS, YYNGEE. The CDR3 has 14 residues. The ends lost 4 bases at V and 3 bases at J; junction bases unmatched: 4. CDR3 sequence (DNA): TGTGCCAGCAGCACCAGCGGGGGGGGCTACGAGCAGTACTTC. Translated, it gives CASSTSGGGYEQYF. The complete variable domain, with remaining parts taken from reference TRBV9 and TRBJ2-7, reads DSGVTQTPKHLITATGQRVTLRCSPRSGDLSVYWYQQSLDQGLQFLIQYYNGEERAKGNILERFSAQQFPDLHSELNLSSLELGDSALYFCASSTSGGGYEQYFGPGTRLTVT.

This clone was detected only a few times. V usage is TRBV2 and J usage is TRBJ2-7, with 10 bases matching TRBD1. This CDR3 has 13 residues. Germline V lookup: CDR1 SNHLY, CDR2 FYNNEI. V was clipped by 7 bases and J by 2 bases; unmatched bases: 2. CDR3 sequence (DNA): TGTGCCAGCAATGGACAGGGGGCCTACGAGCAGTACTTC. Translating gives CASNGQGAYEQYF.

This clone was detected many times. CDR3 sequence (DNA): TGTGCCAGCAGCACTCCTTCAGGGCGAGGAAACACCATATATTTT. Its translation: CASSTPSGRGNTIYF. V usage is TRBV28 and J usage is TRBJ1-3, with D possibly TRBD1 on 5 matching bases. V lost 6 bases, J lost 4 bases, and 16 bases lay in between. The germline gives CDR1 MDHEN, CDR2 SYDVKM. The CDR3 has 15 amino acids.